This entry is about one TCR beta chain. Its antigen is still unknown. No qualities accompany the bases; no much larger clone lies one base away. These data belong to a study of identical twins (dated by TCRdb to 2016 to 2017). Background on the whole study: To test whether fetal clonotypes persist, the study used deep sequencing on TCR alpha and beta repertoires from monozygotic twins, unrelated adults of various ages, and cord blood. Replicate twin experiments were performed at different times using different library preparation protocols to rule out contamination.

Libraries were made using 5' RACE. Sequenced using an Illumina HiSeq 2000. Template switching added a universal primer binding site, and the final cDNA carried a unique molecular identifier that allowed TCR cDNA molecules to be counted accurately. Specific primers in the conserved constant-segment region were used to synthesize first-strand cDNA for the TCR alpha and beta chains. To control for contamination, each cDNA library was double barcoded with a SMART-Mk sample barcode plus Illumina barcodes. TruSeq adapter sequences, together with Illumina sample barcodes, were added in two successive PCR steps. The TCR alpha and beta cDNA libraries were sequenced on the Illumina HiSeq platform using custom primers. In the source study's methods: MiGEC processed the raw reads to extract unique molecular identifiers, while MiXCR was used to determine the CDR3 positions. For each individual, recombination models were inferred using an EM algorithm with the repgenHMM and IGoR tools. Shared clonotypes were analyzed with the tcR package in R, and sharing was normalized by the product of cloneset sizes. Out-of-frame nonproductive sequences were analyzed to study raw recombination free of thymic and clonal selection effects. TCRdb's own reprocessing of the public reads used fastp at Q25 and MiXCR and kept productive beta chains. When rows share a CDR3 protein, they turn into one entry using the most common DNA and genes. The V and J calls, along with clone size, are taken from TCRdb and not from the paper's own processing. The sample table contains approximately 210,000 distinct CDR3 sequences; only one count was recorded for over 8% of them. 5% to 6% of the sample comes from the top ten.

Summary of the overall study and its limitations: Invariant T cells such as MAIT and iNKT could partly confound zero-insertion analyses, although diverse VJ usage argued against such confounding for most clonotypes. Compared with coincidental sharing between unrelated individuals, an excess of low generation-probability sequences was observed among out-of-frame TCR alpha sequences shared between twins. Recombination models systematically underestimated out-of-frame TCR alpha sharing in monozygotic twins but agreed with sharing between unrelated individuals. Fewer insertions were carried by abundant cord blood beta clonotypes; a weaker similar trend was observed in young adult naive repertoires, while no such trend was observed in memory repertoires. A weaker excess of twin sharing was found in beta out-of-frame sequences because the signal-to-noise ratio was lowered by fewer shared sequences. Because the same donors could not be followed over many years, conclusions were based on cross-sectional statistical analysis.

Including cysteine and phenylalanine, the CDR3 has 14 amino acids. Just CDR3 DNA is preserved here, 42 bases in frame from base 1. The V end loses 1 base and the J end loses 3 bases, and a stretch of 10 bases separates them. Reading the germline V gene (reference sequence) gives CDR1 SEHNR and CDR2 FQNEAQ. Only healthy Caucasian donors were included. Miltenyi CD45RO+ enrichment and human naive T-cell isolation kits were used to isolate memory (CD45RO+) and naive T cells from PBMC. The sequenced sample was memory (CD45RO+) T cells sorted from blood. The cell subset or site label for this specimen denotes: CD45RO+ enriched T cells. The receptor was isolated from a woman between 18 and 29 years old in good health. The chain is made from TRBV7-9 and TRBJ2-7; the D gene is unclear. DNA sequence: TGTGCCAGCAGCTTAGTAAACGAGGACTACGAGCAGTACTTC. Its protein product is CASSLVNEDYEQYF.